These 13 T cell receptor beta chains share one sample of origin, sequenced in a study of TIL therapy for anti-PD-1-resistant metastatic lung cancer. Documented time point: pre-treatment sample, taken before nivolumab and TIL therapy. The libraries were made with immunoSEQ v3. Using immunoSEQ multiplex PCR, the repertoire was profiled, and TCRdb retains in-frame clones only, with some absent. The sample holds tens of thousands of clones, around 87% seen once. Sequenced material: blood, taken at baseline. The receptors originated from a person aged 25 to 85 with non-small cell lung cancer.

This clone is a singleton in its sample. The chain combines TRBV10-2 with TRBJ2-3, with TRBD2 matching 8 bases. J was trimmed by 6 bases and V by 8 bases; bases with no gene match: 16. CDR1 is WSHSY and CDR2 is SAAADI in the germline V gene. This CDR3 has 16 residues. The CDR3 DNA reads as TGCGCCAGCGGTGCTGTGGGGCGGGGGGTTCCTGATACGCAGTATTTT. Its translation is CASGAVGRGVPDTQYF.

As concerns this clone: A read error may produce the germline difference seen at one junction end. The chain joins TRBV4-1 to TRBJ2-5; 13 positions agree with TRBD2. The germline V gene encodes CDR1 MGHRA and CDR2 YSYEKL. The CDR3 totals 16 residues. The CDR3 nucleotides read TGCGCCAGCAGCCAAGATTTGCTACTAGCGGGAGGGCCCATGAACTTC. Translation gives CASSQDLLLAGGPMNF.

V usage is TRBV12-5 and J usage is TRBJ2-2, with D unclear. The CDR3 contains 13 residues. Germline V gives CDR1 LGHNT, CDR2 FRNRAP. The ends were cut back, 1 base at V and 2 bases at J, with 2 bases in the middle. The CDR3: CASGLDNTGELFF. The CDR3 DNA sequence: TGTGCTAGTGGTTTGGATAACACCGGGGAGCTGTTTTTT.

This sequence joins TRBV5-1 and TRBJ1-4, with TRBD1 as a possible D gene (5 bases). CDR1 is SGHRS, CDR2 YFSETQ, per germline. V was clipped by 4 bases and J by 0 bases, with 10 bases between them. This CDR3 is 15 amino acids long. The DNA of the CDR3 is TGCGCCAGCAGCCAATCAGGGTCAACTAATGAAAAACTGTTTTTT. Amino acids: CASSQSGSTNEKLFF.

The V gene is TRBV5-1, the J gene TRBJ2-7; 10 bases agree with TRBD1. CDR1 and CDR2 (germline): SGHRS, YFSETQ. V shed 2 bases and J 3 bases; nucleotides not matched to a gene: 5. CDR3 length: 15 residues. The CDR3 coding sequence is TGCGCCAGCAGCTTTCACGGGACAGGGGACTACGAGCAGTACTTC. This gives the protein CASSFHGTGDYEQYF.

The CDR3 DNA reads TGTGCCAGCAGTCTCCAATCCCCAGGGTCCGGAAACACCATATATTTT. Translated, it gives CASSLQSPGSGNTIYF. The V gene is TRBV7-3, the J gene TRBJ1-3; perhaps TRBD1 as D (5 bases). Trimming left V 6 bases short and J 4 bases short, with 19 bases between. The length of the CDR3 is 16 residues. Germline V lookup: CDR1 SGHTA, CDR2 FQGTGA.

This clone appeared once. The chain joins TRBV7-9 to TRBJ2-7, with TRBD1 matching over 10 bases. The V gene end was trimmed by 4 bases and the J gene end by 0 bases; junction bases not matched to a gene: 9. Germline V gives CDR1 SEHNR, CDR2 FQNEAQ (reference sequence). The CDR3 totals 17 residues. CDR3 protein: CASSSEGDRGSSYEQYF. The CDR3 DNA reads as TGTGCCAGCAGCTCCGAAGGGGACAGGGGTAGCTCCTACGAGCAGTACTTC.

This chain joins TRBV6-6 and TRBJ2-5, with D possibly TRBD1 on 6 matching bases. V lost 6 bases and J 1 base, leaving 9 bases between the germline ends. This CDR3 has 13 amino acids. CDR1 MNHNY and CDR2 SVGAGI come from the germline V gene (reference sequence). CDR3 DNA sequence: TGTGCCAGCAGGACGGACAGCCAAGAGACCCAGTACTTC. Its protein product is CASRTDSQETQYF.

The J gene is TRBJ1-2, the V gene TRBV13, with D perhaps matching TRBD1 (6 bases). Trimming left V 2 bases short and J 8 bases short, with 12 bases between. This CDR3 is 13 amino acids long. In germline, CDR1 is PRHDT, CDR2 FYEKMQ (reference sequence). CDR3 sequence reads: CASSLFRGAGYTF. The CDR3 region has the DNA TGTGCCAGCAGCTTATTCAGGGGCGCCGGCTACACCTTC.

This clone was seen only a few times. V and J are TRBV2 and TRBJ1-1, with TRBD1 matching 7 bases. CDR3 length: 13 amino acids. Trimming at V came to 6 bases and at J to 5 bases, leaving 6 bases not matched to a gene. Looked up from germline, CDR1 is SNHLY and CDR2 is FYNNEI. The CDR3 region has the DNA TGTGCCAGCAGAATGACAGGGCGGACTGAAGCTTTCTTT. It yields the protein CASRMTGRTEAFF.

This chain links TRBV10-3 with TRBJ2-7; possibly TRBD1 for D (5 bases). This CDR3 is 11 amino acids long. With 7 bases removed from V and 3 bases from J, the gap between germline ends came to 7 bases. The germline V gene encodes CDR1 ENHRY and CDR2 SYGVKD. DNA for the CDR3: TGTGCCATCAAAGACAGCTACGAGCAGTACTTC. It encodes CAIKDSYEQYF.

As concerns this clone: Germline is not matched at one junction end, which may reflect a read error. The V and J genes are TRBV2 and TRBJ1-4; TRBD1 might be the D (5 bases). CDR3 size: 12 residues. The germline V gene encodes CDR1 SNHLY and CDR2 FYNNEI. CDR3 residues: CASSEMGERLFF. Here the CDR3 DNA reads TGTGCCAGCAGTGAAATGGGGGAAAGACTGTTTTTT.

The rearrangement joins TRBV11-2 to TRBJ2-7; TRBD1 aligns across 7 bases. J lost 9 bases, V lost 5 bases, and 16 bases had no gene match. CDR3 size: 15 residues. Germline assignment: CDR1 SGHAT and CDR2 FQNNGV. CDR3 sequence reads: CASSPLQGPWARQYF. CDR3 DNA sequence: TGTGCCAGCAGCCCATTACAGGGGCCTTGGGCAAGGCAGTACTTC.